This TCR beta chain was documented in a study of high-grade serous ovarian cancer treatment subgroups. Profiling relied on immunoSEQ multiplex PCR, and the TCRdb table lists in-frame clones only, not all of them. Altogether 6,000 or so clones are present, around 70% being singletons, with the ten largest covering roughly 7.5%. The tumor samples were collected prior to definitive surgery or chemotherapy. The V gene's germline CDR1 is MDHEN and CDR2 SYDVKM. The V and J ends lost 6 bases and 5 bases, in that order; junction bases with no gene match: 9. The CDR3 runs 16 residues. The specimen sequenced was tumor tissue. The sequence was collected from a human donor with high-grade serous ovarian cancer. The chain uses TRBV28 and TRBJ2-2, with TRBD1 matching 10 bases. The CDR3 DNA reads TGTGCCAGCAGAGATGCCCGGGGACAGGGGACCGGGGAGCTGTTTTTT. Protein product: CASRDARGQGTGELFF.